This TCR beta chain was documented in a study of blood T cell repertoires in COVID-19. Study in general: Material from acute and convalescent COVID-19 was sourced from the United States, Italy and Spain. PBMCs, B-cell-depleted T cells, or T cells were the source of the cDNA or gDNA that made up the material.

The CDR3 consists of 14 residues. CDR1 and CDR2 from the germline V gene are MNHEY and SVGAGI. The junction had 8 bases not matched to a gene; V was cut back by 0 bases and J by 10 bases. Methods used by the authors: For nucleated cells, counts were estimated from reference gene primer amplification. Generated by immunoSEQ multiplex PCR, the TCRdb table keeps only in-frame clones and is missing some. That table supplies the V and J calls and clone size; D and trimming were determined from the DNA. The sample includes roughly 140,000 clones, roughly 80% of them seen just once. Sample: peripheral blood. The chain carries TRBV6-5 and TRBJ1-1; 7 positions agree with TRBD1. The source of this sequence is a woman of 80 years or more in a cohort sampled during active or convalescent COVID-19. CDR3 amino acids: CASSYSGTDPRAFF. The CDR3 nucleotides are TGTGCCAGCAGTTACTCGGGGACAGACCCTCGAGCTTTCTTT.